This T cell receptor (beta chain) is from a study of response to subunit inactivated influenza vaccine. The V and J ends lost 7 bases and 3 bases, in that order; junction bases with no gene match: 12. Germline V gene lookup returns CDR1 SQVTM and CDR2 ANQGSEA. The CDR3 runs 14 residues. One entry per CDR3 protein, called by TCRdb with MiXCR from the RT-PCR reads. The sample lists hundreds of thousands of distinct CDR3 sequences; approximately 15% were seen once. The sequence came from a man aged 45 to 65 who received an inactivated influenza vaccine. This chain links TRBV29-1 with TRBJ2-7; 7 bases fit TRBD2. The material was PBMCs from blood, obtained 14 to 15 days before vaccination. The CDR3 bases are TGCAGCGCCCAAAAGCGGGGCCGAGGCTACGAGCAGTACTTC. It codes for CSAQKRGRGYEQYF.